This TCR beta chain was captured in a study of early T cells in non-severe SARS-CoV-2 infection. Study at large: Bulk RNA taken from unsorted whole blood was sequenced, leaving chains unpaired.

Note on this clonotype: As yet, its antigen is unknown.

Separate cDNA molecules each had unique molecular identifiers attached to them. A single record per CDR3 protein comes from TCRdb applying MiXCR to the 5' RACE reads. The top ten clones hold 1% to 1.4% of a sample with tens of thousands of distinct CDR3 sequences, 13% of them seen once. General study results and limits: VDJdb-based matching was biased toward anti-spike CD8 responses and missed private and CD4 specificities.

Sequencing used whole blood. This TCR was recovered from an adult who was a healthcare worker with PCR-confirmed SARS-CoV-2 infection or an uninfected control (not recorded which).

CDR3 sequence (DNA): TGTGCCAGCAGTCAGATGAACACTGAAGCTTTCTTT. Amino acids: CASSQMNTEAFF. This chain uses TRBV28 with TRBJ1-1; no firm D call. Trimming stripped 5 bases from V and 0 bases from J, with 4 bases between. CDR1 is MDHEN and CDR2 is SYDVKM in the germline V gene. This CDR3 region has 12 residues.